These 21 T cell receptor beta chains originate from one sample sequenced in a study of blood T cell repertoires in COVID-19. Some clones are missing from TCRdb's copy, which holds only in-frame ones; the method was immunoSEQ multiplex PCR. The sample records over 200,000 clones, approximately 90% being singletons. Material for sequencing was peripheral blood. The receptors were gathered from a man between 60 and 75 years old with COVID-19, enrolled during active disease.

In nucleotides, the CDR3 is TGTGCCAGCAGACGAGCACTCAACTATGGCTACACCTTC. It translates to CASRRALNYGYTF. V and J are TRBV2 and TRBJ1-2; D remains ambiguous. This CDR3 has 13 residues. The V gene's germline CDR1 is SNHLY and CDR2 FYNNEI. The V end was cut by 6 bases, the J end by 2 bases, with 10 bases between.

J is TRBJ1-1 and V is TRBV7-9; 9 bases are a match to TRBD1. The CDR3 is made up of 18 amino acids. Germline V gene lookup returns CDR1 SEHNR and CDR2 FQNEAQ (reference sequence). With V trimmed by 4 bases and J by 3 bases, 15 bases remained unmatched. In DNA, the CDR3 is TGTGCCAGCAGCTCCAGGACAGGGGCAAATAGGGTATACACTGAAGCTTTCTTT. Its protein is CASSSRTGANRVYTEAFF.

The chain has TRBV6-6 and TRBJ1-5; TRBD1 might be the D (6 bases). Germline V lookup: CDR1 MNHNY, CDR2 SVGAGI (reference sequence). V was pared by 9 bases and J by 5 bases, with 17 bases between. This CDR3 has 14 amino acids. This CDR3 is CASRGGMQDQPQHF. The CDR3, as DNA: TGTGCCAGTAGGGGGGGAATGCAGGATCAGCCCCAGCATTTT.

The rearrangement joins TRBV2 to TRBJ2-7; 10 bases line up with TRBD2. V shed 6 bases, J shed 1 base, and the junction held 15 bases outside the gene matches. CDR3 length: 18 amino acids. Germline V gives CDR1 SNHLY, CDR2 FYNNEI. CDR3 in DNA: TGTGCCAGCAGCCCCCTTGTGGCGGGACTAGCGAATTCCTACGAGCAGTACTTC. Its translation: CASSPLVAGLANSYEQYF. Using reference TRBV2 and TRBJ2-7 for the parts outside the CDR3, the full variable domain is EPEVTQTPSHQVTQMGQEVILRCVPISNHLYFYWYRQILGQKVEFLVSFYNNEISEKSEIFDDQFSVERPDGSNFTLKIRSTKLEDSAMYFCASSPLVAGLANSYEQYFGPGTRLTVT.

This chain uses TRBV7-9 with TRBJ2-2; D is possibly TRBD1 (6 bases). The CDR3 is 13 amino acids. The ends were cut back, 9 bases at V and 1 base at J, with 9 bases in the middle. The germline V gene has CDR1 SEHNR and CDR2 FQNEAQ (reference sequence). The CDR3 DNA follows: TGTGCCAGTTTGACAGGGAACACCGGGGAGCTGTTTTTT. It is translated as CASLTGNTGELFF.

J is TRBJ1-2 and V is TRBV20-1, with TRBD1 as a possible D gene (5 bases). In germline, CDR1 is DFQATT, CDR2 SNEGSKA (reference sequence). Trimming left V 3 bases short and J 8 bases short, with 10 bases between. The CDR3 consists of 11 residues. CDR3 amino acids: CSASPGLGYTF. For the CDR3, the DNA is TGCAGTGCTAGTCCAGGGCTGGGCTACACCTTC.

The chain uses TRBV3-1 (or the pseudogene TRBV3-2) and TRBJ2-7; TRBD2 matches 11 bases. The germline V gene has CDR1 LGHDT and CDR2 YNNKEL (reference sequence). This CDR3 comprises 21 residues. The V and J ends lost 1 base and 2 bases, in that order; junction bases with no gene match: 19. For the CDR3, the DNA is TGTGCCAGCAGCCAAGGAAGGACTGGACTAGCGGGTGGCACGGCGACCTACGAGCAGTACTTC. Translation: CASSQGRTGLAGGTATYEQYF.

This chain connects TRBV5-1 to TRBJ2-3; 7 bases map to TRBD2. Germline V gene lookup returns CDR1 SGHRS and CDR2 YFSETQ. J gave up 2 bases and V 0 bases, and 6 bases lay outside the gene matches. The CDR3 runs to 16 residues. The CDR3 DNA reads as TGCGCCAGCAGCTTGGGCGCTAGCGGTAACACAGATACGCAGTATTTT. This sequence encodes CASSLGASGNTDTQYF.

The chain uses TRBV27 and TRBJ2-7; tentative D call: TRBD2 (5 bases). The CDR3 runs to 12 residues. Germline V gene sequence: CDR1 MNHEY, CDR2 SMNVEV (reference sequence). The V end lost 8 bases, the J end lost 3 bases, and 11 bases lay between the germline ends. In DNA form, the CDR3 reads TGTGCCAGCCGGACGGGGAACTACGAGCAGTACTTC. Translating gives CASRTGNYEQYF.

This chain connects TRBV9 to TRBJ2-1; 9 bases map to TRBD1. Germline V gives CDR1 SGDLS, CDR2 YYNGEE. The ends lost 3 bases at V and 8 bases at J; junction bases unmatched: 12. The CDR3 loop spans 16 amino acids. The DNA for the CDR3 is TGTGCCAGCAGCGGGTCGTTGGGGACAGGGCTCGATGAGCAGTTCTTC. Translation gives CASSGSLGTGLDEQFF.

V gene TRBV28 combines with J gene TRBJ2-7; 7 positions match TRBD2. The CDR3 sequence is 13 residues long. The V gene's germline CDR1 is MDHEN and CDR2 SYDVKM. Unmatched junction bases numbered 4, after V lost 5 bases and J lost 3 bases. CDR3 protein: CASSPSGFYEQYF. In DNA form, the CDR3 reads TGTGCCAGCAGTCCTAGCGGCTTCTACGAGCAGTACTTC. Supplemented by reference TRBV28 and TRBJ2-7, the full variable domain reads DVKVTQSSRYLVKRTGEKVFLECVQDMDHENMFWYRQDPGLGLRLIYFSYDVKMKEKGDIPEGYSVSREKKERFSLILESASTNQTSMYLCASSPSGFYEQYFGPGTRLTVT.

This sequence joins TRBV11-3 and TRBJ2-7, with D perhaps TRBD1 (6 bases). The CDR3 extends over 15 amino acids. V shed 0 bases and J shed 7 bases, with 16 bases lying between them. In germline, CDR1 is SGHNT, CDR2 YENEEA. The CDR3 DNA reads TGTGCCAGCAGCTTAGAGCCAGGGGAAGGTAGGGAGCAGTACTTC. The encoded protein is CASSLEPGEGREQYF.

The chain carries TRBV2 and TRBJ2-3, with 10 bases lining up with TRBD2. The V segment lost 4 bases and the J segment 8 bases; nucleotides outside the gene matches: 12. CDR3 length: 16 amino acids. Germline-derived CDR1 and CDR2 are SNHLY and FYNNEI. CDR3 protein: CASSVRPSGGGGTQYF. The CDR3 nucleotides read TGTGCCAGCAGTGTTCGCCCTAGCGGGGGAGGGGGTACGCAGTATTTT. Full variable domain (rest looked up from reference TRBV2 and TRBJ2-3): EPEVTQTPSHQVTQMGQEVILRCVPISNHLYFYWYRQILGQKVEFLVSFYNNEISEKSEIFDDQFSVERPDGSNFTLKIRSTKLEDSAMYFCASSVRPSGGGGTQYFGPGTRLTVL.

J is TRBJ2-2 and V is TRBV3-1 (or the pseudogene TRBV3-2); D unclear. The ends were cut back, 1 base at V and 3 bases at J, with 3 bases in the middle. The CDR3 covers 13 residues. Germline V lookup: CDR1 LGHDT, CDR2 YNNKEL (reference sequence). DNA of the CDR3: TGTGCCAGCAGCCAAGTAGACACCGGGGAGCTGTTTTTT. Its translation: CASSQVDTGELFF.

The chain is built from TRBV4-1 and TRBJ1-2, with 7 bases that match TRBD1. J was trimmed by 6 bases and V by 1 base; bases with no gene match: 14. CDR3 length equals 17 residues. Germline CDR1 reads MGHRA; CDR2 reads YSYEKL. The CDR3 loop reads CASSQVVTGRFIDGYTF. The CDR3 region has the DNA TGCGCCAGCAGCCAAGTAGTGACAGGGAGGTTTATCGATGGCTACACCTTC.

The CDR3 loop reads CASRRGAWNSPLHF. In DNA, the CDR3 is TGTGCCAGCCGACGGGGGGCTTGGAATTCACCCCTCCACTTT. V is TRBV27 and J is TRBJ1-6; D might be TRBD1 (6 bases). Trimming took off 8 bases at V and 7 bases at J, with 15 bases between the two ends. Germline-derived CDR1 and CDR2 are MNHEY and SMNVEV (reference sequence). The CDR3 runs to 14 residues.

The chain is built from TRBV27 and TRBJ2-3; TRBD1 agrees at 8 bases. CDR3 length: 16 amino acids. Germline V gene sequence: CDR1 MNHEY, CDR2 SMNVEV (reference sequence). Trimming cost V 5 bases and J 1 base; bases outside gene matches: 8. The CDR3 reads CASSPWTGPGTDTQYF. The DNA of the CDR3 is TGTGCCAGCAGTCCTTGGACAGGGCCGGGCACAGATACGCAGTATTTT.

The V call is TRBV2, the J call TRBJ1-1; 8 nucleotides align to TRBD1. This CDR3 spans 11 amino acids. V lost 9 bases to trimming and J lost 11 bases; unmatched junction nucleotides: 8. Germline CDR1 reads SNHLY; CDR2 reads FYNNEI. The CDR3 coding sequence is TGTGCCAGTACCGAACAGGGGGGCGCTTTCTTT. Protein: CASTEQGGAFF.

The chain links TRBV6-1 to TRBJ1-2, with TRBD1 identical over 9 bases. The V gene end was trimmed by 2 bases and the J gene end by 3 bases; junction bases not matched to a gene: 10. From germline, CDR1 is MNHNS and CDR2 SASEGT. This CDR3 contains 17 residues. The CDR3 DNA is TGTGCCAGCAGTGAAAAGGGGACAGGGAAAGCCCACTATGGCTACACCTTC. The encoded protein is CASSEKGTGKAHYGYTF.

The chain couples TRBV6-5 to TRBJ2-7; D uncertain. CDR3 length equals 11 residues. The germline V gene has CDR1 MNHEY and CDR2 SVGAGI. The V end lost 6 bases, the J end lost 7 bases, and 10 bases lay between the germline ends. DNA of the CDR3: TGTGCCAGCAGGTCTCGCGTGGAGCAGTACTTC. It is translated as CASRSRVEQYF.

This chain uses TRBV7-2 with TRBJ2-7; no firm D call. Germline lookup yields CDR1 SGHTA and CDR2 FQGNSA. The CDR3 length is 15 residues. The ends were cut back, 1 base at V and 3 bases at J, with 13 bases in the middle. CDR3 nucleotide sequence: TGTGCCAGCAGCTTAGGGAGCCTGCTTTACTACGAGCAGTACTTC. Translated, it gives CASSLGSLLYYEQYF.